This T cell receptor beta chain was recovered during a study of blood T cell repertoires in COVID-19. Study-wide background: In each case, the material was cDNA or gDNA derived from T cells, B-cell-depleted T cells, or PBMCs.

With 4 bases removed from V and 4 bases from J, the gap between germline ends came to 10 bases. The CDR3 spans 13 residues. Germline V gene sequence: CDR1 SNHLY, CDR2 FYNNEI. Across 20 to 25 US areas, participants ranged in age from roughly 18 to 95 years. Donors were grouped by their self-reported clinical history. Original analysis: Amplifying reference gene primers gave estimates of nucleated cell counts. Repertoires were generated with immunoSEQ multiplex PCR, while TCRdb's copy carries only in-frame clones and drops some. Clone size and the V and J calls come from that table; the DNA yielded D and trimming. This table holds 130,000 to 150,000 clones, around 87% found once.

Sequencing used PBMCs or T cells enriched from blood (not recorded which). This chain joins TRBV2 and TRBJ1-1, with D possibly TRBD1 on 6 matching bases. The sequence came from a woman in her 30s with acute COVID-19. DNA of the CDR3: TGTGCCAGCAGTGGACAGGAATTCACTGAAGCTTTCTTT. The encoded protein is CASSGQEFTEAFF.